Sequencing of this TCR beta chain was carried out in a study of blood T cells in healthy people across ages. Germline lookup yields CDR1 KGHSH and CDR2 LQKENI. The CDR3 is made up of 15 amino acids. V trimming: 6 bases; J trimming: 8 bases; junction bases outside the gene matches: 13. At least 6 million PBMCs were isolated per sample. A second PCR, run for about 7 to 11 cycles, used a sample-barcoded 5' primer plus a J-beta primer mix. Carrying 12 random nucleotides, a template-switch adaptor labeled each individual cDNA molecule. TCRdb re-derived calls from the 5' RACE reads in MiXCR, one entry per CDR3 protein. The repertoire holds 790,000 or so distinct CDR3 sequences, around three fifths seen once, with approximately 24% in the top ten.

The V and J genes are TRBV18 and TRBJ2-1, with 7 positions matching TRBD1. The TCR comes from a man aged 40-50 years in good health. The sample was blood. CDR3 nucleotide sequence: TGTGCCAGCTCGGATAACAGGGGAAGAGTGGATGAGCAGTTCTTC. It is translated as CASSDNRGRVDEQFF.